The 2 T cell receptor beta chains given below trace back to one sample, sequenced in a study of blood T cell repertoires in COVID-19. TCRdb keeps only in-frame clones here, not all; method: immunoSEQ multiplex PCR. The sample holds around 190,000 clones, around 89% seen once. The sample consisted of peripheral blood. These receptor sequences come from a human donor in a cohort sampled during active COVID-19.

This clone was recorded once. The chain uses TRBV10-3 and TRBJ2-7, with 11 bases identical to TRBD2. Per the germline V gene, CDR1 is ENHRY and CDR2 is SYGVKD. The CDR3 runs to 12 residues. Trimming took 10 bases from V and 5 from J; bases not matched to a gene: 4. The CDR3 sequence is CATSTSGDEQYF. The CDR3 region has the DNA TGTGCCACGTCGACTAGCGGGGACGAGCAGTACTTC.

A few counts support this clone. The J gene is TRBJ2-1, the V gene TRBV4-3, with TRBD2 matching over 8 bases. The CDR3 totals 16 residues. V trimming: 0 bases; J trimming: 6 bases; junction bases outside the gene matches: 7. From germline, CDR1 is LGHNA and CDR2 YSLEER. The CDR3 loop is CASSQETGTRPNEQFF. Written as DNA, the CDR3 is TGCGCCAGCAGCCAAGAGACCGGGACTAGACCCAATGAGCAGTTCTTC.